Below, 26 T cell receptor beta chains from the same sample are listed, as sequenced in a study of blood T cell repertoires in COVID-19 (dated by TCRdb to the early 2020s). Libraries were prepared through the immunoSEQ multiplex PCR assay. TCRdb mirrors the immuneACCESS table, restricted to in-frame sequences. Some clones are absent from its copies; in checked studies, under half trace to an unresolved V gene, and the reason for the others is unknown. The sample table records approximately 220,000 clones; 85% to 90% of these occur just once. The biggest ten clones account for approximately 3.8% of the sample. The sequencing sample was made of PBMCs or T cells enriched from blood (not recorded which). These receptors originate from a woman younger than 30 in a cohort exposed to, infected with or recovered from COVID-19 (not recorded which).

This sequence joins TRBV10-1 and TRBJ1-1; unclear D gene. V was pared by 1 base and J by 0 bases, with 3 bases between. CDR1 and CDR2 (germline): WNHNN, SYGVQD (reference sequence). There are 13 residues in the CDR3. The CDR3 loop reads CASSELMNTEAFF. CDR3 in DNA: TGCGCCAGCAGTGAGTTAATGAACACTGAAGCTTTCTTT.

The chain recombines TRBV11-2 with TRBJ1-6; possibly TRBD1 for D (5 bases). Trimming stripped 4 bases from V and 8 bases from J, with 12 bases between. The CDR3 spans 14 residues. Germline assignment: CDR1 SGHAT and CDR2 FQNNGV. CDR3 nucleotides: TGTGCCAGCAGCTGGGAGGGGCGGGATTCACCCCTCCACTTT. Amino acid sequence: CASSWEGRDSPLHF. Based on the CDR3 plus reference TRBV11-2 and TRBJ1-6, the full variable domain is EAGVAQSPRYKIIEKRQSVAFWCNPISGHATLYWYQQILGQGPKLLIQFQNNGVVDDSQLPKDRFSAERLKGVDSTLKIQPAKLEDSAVYLCASSWEGRDSPLHFGNGTRLTVT.

The V gene is TRBV4-1, the J gene TRBJ2-1, with 9 positions matching TRBD1. The germline CDR1 and CDR2 sequences are MGHRA and YSYEKL. The CDR3 length is 19 residues. J lost 6 bases, V lost 3 bases, and 18 bases had no gene match. Here the CDR3 DNA reads TGCGCCAGCAGCCACCCTAGGAGGGGACCGGGACAGGGAAGCAATGAGCAGTTCTTC. The encoded protein is CASSHPRRGPGQGSNEQFF.

The V gene is TRBV5-1, the J gene TRBJ2-7; no definite D call. V lost 4 bases and J 0 bases, leaving 8 bases between the germline ends. This CDR3 comprises 13 residues. CDR1 and CDR2 (germline): SGHRS, YFSETQ. In nucleotides, the CDR3 is TGCGCCAGCAGCCCACCCAGCTCCTACGAGCAGTACTTC. Residues: CASSPPSSYEQYF.

This clone occurred a few times. This chain joins TRBV25-1 and TRBJ1-6; D uncertain. This CDR3 is built from 17 residues. Looked up from germline, CDR1 is MGHDK and CDR2 is SYGVNS. Trimming removed 6 bases at V and 5 bases at J, with 20 bases between. The CDR3: CASSRFNPEVDNSPLHF. The CDR3 region has the DNA TGTGCCAGCAGCCGTTTTAACCCGGAGGTAGATAATTCACCCCTCCACTTT.

The rearrangement joins TRBV11-2 to TRBJ1-3; the D gene is possibly TRBD1 (6 bases). Germline V gene lookup returns CDR1 SGHAT and CDR2 FQNNGV. This CDR3 has 15 amino acids. Trimming removed 6 bases from V and 0 bases from J, with 12 bases in between. CDR3 sequence: CASSPDRSSGNTIYF. The DNA for the CDR3 is TGTGCCAGCAGTCCAGACAGGAGCTCTGGAAACACCATATATTTT.

The chain is built from TRBV3-1 (or the pseudogene TRBV3-2) and TRBJ2-5; D unresolved. This CDR3 has 15 residues. Germline assignment: CDR1 LGHDT and CDR2 YNNKEL (reference sequence). V shed 2 bases and J shed 4 bases, with 14 bases lying between them. CDR3 loop: CASSQQSSRGETQYF. In DNA, the CDR3 is TGTGCCAGCAGCCAACAATCTAGTAGAGGAGAGACCCAGTACTTC.

This sequence joins TRBV29-1 and TRBJ1-2; 9 nucleotides line up with TRBD1. V was clipped by 6 bases and J by 4 bases; unmatched bases: 9. This CDR3 region has 14 residues. Germline V CDR1 and CDR2: SQVTM, ANQGSEA. The CDR3 protein is CSVGRDRASYGYTF. The CDR3 coding sequence is TGCAGCGTCGGCCGGGACAGGGCTAGCTATGGCTACACCTTC.

The chain recombines TRBV7-2 with TRBJ1-2; D call uncertain. Per germline, CDR1 SGHTA and CDR2 FQGNSA. This CDR3 spans 13 amino acids. Trimming took 5 bases from V and 8 from J, leaving 15 bases between them. CDR3 sequence reads: CASSPPLRYGYTF. Here the CDR3 DNA reads TGTGCCAGCAGCCCTCCCCTCCGGTACGGCTACACCTTC.

The chain carries TRBV5-1 and TRBJ1-2, with 8 bases fitting TRBD1. After removal of 3 bases from V and 2 bases from J, the junction contained 9 bases not matched to a gene. The CDR3 consists of 16 residues. In germline, CDR1 is SGHRS, CDR2 YFSETQ. The DNA of the CDR3 is TGCGCCAGCAGCTCCCCCCTGACAGGGGCGAACTATGGCTACACCTTC. Its protein is CASSSPLTGANYGYTF.

This clone has just one count. The V and J genes are TRBV7-3 and TRBJ1-2; D perhaps matches TRBD1 (5 bases). Trimming took off 5 bases at V and 4 bases at J, with 17 bases between the two ends. From germline, CDR1 is SGHTA and CDR2 FQGTGA. The CDR3 extends over 15 amino acids. The CDR3 nucleotides read TGTGCCAGCAGCCCTACGGGGGGAAGGGGCTATGGCTACACCTTC. This gives the protein CASSPTGGRGYGYTF.

The J gene is TRBJ2-1, the V gene TRBV5-1; D possibly corresponds to TRBD2 (5 bases). V lost 4 bases and J lost 9, with 14 bases in between. Per the germline V gene, CDR1 is SGHRS and CDR2 is YFSETQ. This CDR3 spans 13 amino acids. The CDR3 sequence: CASSPDSGIEQFF. DNA for the CDR3: TGCGCCAGCAGCCCCGACTCCGGGATTGAGCAGTTCTTC.

This chain links TRBV11-2 with TRBJ2-7; 7 bases fit TRBD2. The CDR3 totals 17 residues. Germline CDR1 and CDR2: SGHAT and FQNNGV. After removal of 0 bases from V and 2 bases from J, the junction contained 10 bases not matched to a gene. The CDR3 nucleotides are TGTGCCAGCAGCTTAGATTCCGAGACTAGCTTTCCCTACGAGCAGTACTTC. Protein sequence: CASSLDSETSFPYEQYF.

The chain carries TRBV6-5 and TRBJ1-1; 9 bases map to TRBD1. The CDR3 consists of 13 residues. The J segment lost 7 bases and the V segment lost 10 bases, leaving 10 bases of the junction unmatched. CDR1 and CDR2 (germline): MNHEY, SVGAGI. The CDR3 DNA reads TGTGCCACCAGGGACAGGGAGAAGGGTGAAGCTTTCTTT. This sequence encodes CATRDREKGEAFF.

This chain uses TRBV28 with TRBJ2-5, with TRBD1 matching 7 bases. This CDR3 spans 14 amino acids. Germline CDR1 reads MDHEN; CDR2 reads SYDVKM. V lost 1 base to trimming and J lost 2 bases; unmatched junction nucleotides: 1. Here the CDR3 DNA reads TGTGCCAGCAGTTTATCGGGACAGCAAGAGACCCAGTACTTC. This encodes CASSLSGQQETQYF.

The J gene is TRBJ1-2, the V gene TRBV18; 10 bases line up with TRBD1. The germline V gene encodes CDR1 KGHSH and CDR2 LQKENI. The CDR3 totals 15 residues. V dropped 0 bases and J dropped 5; count of bases not matched to a gene: 3. The CDR3 is CASSPPGTGVYGYTF. The DNA for the CDR3 is TGTGCCAGCTCACCACCCGGGACAGGGGTTTATGGCTACACCTTC.

This chain joins TRBV5-1 and TRBJ1-2, with D unclear. Germline V gives CDR1 SGHRS, CDR2 YFSETQ. Between the trimmed V and J ends, which lost 2 bases and 4 bases, there was a span of 9 bases. This CDR3 has 13 amino acids. The CDR3 loop is CASSFGQAYGYTF. The CDR3 DNA reads as TGCGCCAGCAGCTTTGGGCAGGCCTATGGCTACACCTTC.

The genes are TRBV9 and TRBJ2-2, with 11 bases matching TRBD2. The V and J ends lost 3 bases and 3 bases, in that order; junction bases with no gene match: 4. CDR1 SGDLS and CDR2 YYNGEE come from the germline V gene. The CDR3 covers 16 residues. The CDR3 protein is CASSDGLAGHTGELFF. CDR3 nucleotide sequence: TGTGCCAGCAGCGACGGACTAGCGGGTCACACCGGGGAGCTGTTTTTT.

The chain uses TRBV19 and TRBJ1-3, with D unclear. Trimming cost V 2 bases and J 2 bases, with 7 bases left between them. Germline V gene lookup returns CDR1 LNHDA and CDR2 SQIVND (reference sequence). The CDR3 runs to 14 residues. CDR3 sequence reads: CASSISGPGNTIYF. CDR3 DNA sequence: TGTGCCAGTAGTATATCGGGTCCTGGAAACACCATATATTTT.

A note on this clone: A junction boundary mismatches the germline segment, possibly from a read error. The V gene is TRBV2, the J gene TRBJ2-1, with TRBD2 matching 7 bases. The CDR3 is 13 amino acids. Germline V gives CDR1 SNHLY, CDR2 FYNNEI. The CDR3 reads CASQAGSFNEQFF. Written as DNA, the CDR3 is TGTGCCAGCCAAGCGGGATCCTTCAATGAGCAGTTCTTC.

This chain uses TRBV21-1 with TRBJ1-5; the table calls TRBD1, which could not be checked here. TRBV21-1 is designated a pseudogene. CDR3 length equals 20 residues. The CDR3 sequence: CASSNRTGQGARYGNQPQHF. As DNA, the CDR3 is TGTGCCAGCAGCAACCGGACGGGACAGGGGGCGAGGTACGGCAATCAGCCCCAGCATTTT.

The chain links TRBV2 to TRBJ1-1; weak D call: TRBD1 (6 bases). CDR1 is SNHLY and CDR2 is FYNNEI in the germline V gene. The CDR3 length is 16 residues. With 10 bases removed from V and 1 base from J, the gap between germline ends came to 22 bases. In DNA, the CDR3 is TGTGCCACCAGACCAGACTTAAACAGGGAGAACACTGAAGCTTTCTTT. As protein: CATRPDLNRENTEAFF. The full variable domain, completed using reference TRBV2 and TRBJ1-1, is EPEVTQTPSHQVTQMGQEVILRCVPISNHLYFYWYRQILGQKVEFLVSFYNNEISEKSEIFDDQFSVERPDGSNFTLKIRSTKLEDSAMYFCATRPDLNRENTEAFFGQGTRLTVV.

The chain joins TRBV7-8 to TRBJ2-7, with 14 bases matching TRBD2. The ends lost 5 bases at V and 0 bases at J; junction bases unmatched: 3. Germline V lookup: CDR1 SGHVS, CDR2 FQNEAQ. This CDR3 contains 16 residues. CDR3 residues: CASSPGTSGSSYEQYF. CDR3 nucleotides: TGTGCCAGCAGCCCCGGGACTAGCGGGAGCTCCTACGAGCAGTACTTC.

This chain joins TRBV4-2 and TRBJ1-6; 9 nucleotides agree with TRBD1. The J segment lost 9 bases and the V segment lost 0 bases, leaving 6 bases of the junction unmatched. This CDR3 spans 16 amino acids. Germline V gene lookup returns CDR1 LGHNA and CDR2 YNFKEQ. CDR3 residues: CASSQDGGQGGSPLHF. CDR3 DNA sequence: TGTGCCAGCAGCCAAGATGGGGGACAGGGCGGTTCACCCCTCCACTTT.

This clone was seen a single time. The rearrangement joins TRBV28 to TRBJ2-1; TRBD2 matches 8 bases. CDR3 length: 17 residues. Per the germline V gene, CDR1 is MDHEN and CDR2 is SYDVKM. V lost 1 base, J lost 8 bases, and 13 bases stayed unmatched. This chain's CDR3 is CASSLSPPGRGEDEQFF. CDR3 nucleotide sequence: TGTGCCAGCAGTTTATCGCCCCCGGGGCGGGGGGAGGATGAGCAGTTCTTC.

The V gene is TRBV24-1, the J gene TRBJ2-1; the match to TRBD2 covers 9 bases. V lost 0 bases, J lost 7 bases, and 6 bases stayed unmatched. In germline, CDR1 is KGHDR, CDR2 SFDVKD. The CDR3 spans 16 residues. The CDR3 loop reads CATSDLAGGGRNEQFF. CDR3 coding DNA: TGTGCCACCAGTGATTTGGCGGGGGGGGGACGTAATGAGCAGTTCTTC.